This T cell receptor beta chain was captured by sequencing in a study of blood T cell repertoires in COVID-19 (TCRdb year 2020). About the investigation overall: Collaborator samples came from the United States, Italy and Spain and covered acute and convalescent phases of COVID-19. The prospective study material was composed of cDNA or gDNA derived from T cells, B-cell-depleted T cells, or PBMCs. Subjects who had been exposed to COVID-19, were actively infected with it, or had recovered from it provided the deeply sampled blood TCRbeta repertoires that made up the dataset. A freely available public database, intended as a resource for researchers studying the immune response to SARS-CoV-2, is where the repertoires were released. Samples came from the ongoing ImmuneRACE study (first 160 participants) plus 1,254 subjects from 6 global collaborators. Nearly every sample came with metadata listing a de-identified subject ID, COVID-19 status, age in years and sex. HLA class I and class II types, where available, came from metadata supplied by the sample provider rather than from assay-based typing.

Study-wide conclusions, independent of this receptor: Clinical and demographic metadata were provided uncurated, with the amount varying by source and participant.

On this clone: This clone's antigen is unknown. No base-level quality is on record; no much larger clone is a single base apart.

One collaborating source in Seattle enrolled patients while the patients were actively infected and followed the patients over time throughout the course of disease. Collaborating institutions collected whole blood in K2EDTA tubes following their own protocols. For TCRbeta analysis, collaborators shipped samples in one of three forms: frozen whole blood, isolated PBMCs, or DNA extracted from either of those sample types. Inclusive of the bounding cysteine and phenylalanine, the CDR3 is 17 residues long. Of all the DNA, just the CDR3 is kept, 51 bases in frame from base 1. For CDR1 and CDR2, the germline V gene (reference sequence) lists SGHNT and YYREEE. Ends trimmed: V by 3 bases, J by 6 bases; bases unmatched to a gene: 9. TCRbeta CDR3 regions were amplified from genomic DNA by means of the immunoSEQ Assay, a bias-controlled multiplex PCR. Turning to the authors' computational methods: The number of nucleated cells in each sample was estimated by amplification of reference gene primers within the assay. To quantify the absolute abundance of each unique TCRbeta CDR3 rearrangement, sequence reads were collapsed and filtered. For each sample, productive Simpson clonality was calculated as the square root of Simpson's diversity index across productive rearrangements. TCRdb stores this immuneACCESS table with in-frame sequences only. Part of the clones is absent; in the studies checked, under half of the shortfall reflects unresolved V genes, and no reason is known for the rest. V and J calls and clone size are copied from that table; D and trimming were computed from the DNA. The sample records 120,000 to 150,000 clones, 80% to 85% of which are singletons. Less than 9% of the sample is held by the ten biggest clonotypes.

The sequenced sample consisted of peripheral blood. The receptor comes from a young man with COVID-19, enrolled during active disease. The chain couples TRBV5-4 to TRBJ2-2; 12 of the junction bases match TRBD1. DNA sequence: TGTGCCAGCAGCTCTGGGGCGGGACAGGGGGCGGCCGGGGAGCTGTTTTTT. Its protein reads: CASSSGAGQGAAGELFF.